This T cell receptor (beta chain) was sequenced during a study of Ad26.COV2.S vaccination and SARS-CoV-2 variants. Study in general: Donor had been placed in the Ad26.COV2.S arm of the COV1001 trial. Recipients of Ad26.COV2.S got it intramuscularly, once or twice 56 days apart. Study outcomes and limitations: Vaccinees showed greater spike-specific TCR breadth than placebo recipients.

Measured with immunoSEQ multiplex PCR; TCRdb has only the in-frame clones, and not every one. The data contain approximately 350,000 clones, around 86% of them seen just once; the ten biggest clones take up around 3.6%. This CDR3 comprises 14 residues. Germline V gene data show CDR1 as MNHEY and CDR2 as SVGAGI. Trimming left V 4 bases short and J 0 bases short, with 7 bases between. Treatment indicated: around 19 received Ad26.COV2.S at low or high dose, single or two shots; 5 received placebo; per-sample allocation not given. Repertoires come from day 63 after the first vaccine or placebo injection. In the vaccine, an Ad26 vector expressed the SARS-CoV-2 spike of the Wuhan strain. For this clone: Its specificity is not known.

The V call is TRBV6-5, the J call TRBJ1-5; D is uncertain. This TCR came from a person between 18 and 60 years old who received the Ad26.COV2.S COVID-19 vaccine or a placebo. The sequencing used peripheral blood, collected in a trial of Ad26.COV2.S vaccine versus placebo. For the CDR3, the DNA is TGTGCCAGCAGTTTCCAAGGTAGCAATCAGCCCCAGCATTTT. Protein: CASSFQGSNQPQHF.